This T cell receptor (beta chain) was sequenced during a study of neoadjuvant anti-PD-1 for oral cavity cancer. Produced via immunoSEQ multiplex PCR; TCRdb's table is partial and in-frame only. The sample carries around 70,000 clones, more than 75% recorded once. Time point indicated: after neoadjuvant nivolumab, at surgical resection. This clone was picked up one time. This CDR3 contains 14 residues. Deletions cut 1 base from V and 4 bases from J, with 10 bases between. From germline, CDR1 is MNHNS and CDR2 SASEGT. The material was PBMCs, obtained after nivolumab (anti-PD-1) treatment. This receptor was obtained from a person aged 40-85 years with oral cavity squamous cell carcinoma. V is TRBV6-1 and J is TRBJ1-2, with D uncertain. The CDR3 protein is CASSEEGSAYGYTF. CDR3 sequence (DNA): TGTGCCAGCAGTGAAGAAGGCAGCGCCTATGGCTACACCTTC.